This record concerns one T cell receptor (beta chain) sequence. The antigen is not known. The sample is drawn from a study of long-term antiretroviral therapy in people with HIV. With survey level as its setting, the immunoSEQ assay was v3.0. Each sample had sequencing targeting about 35,000-50,000 T-cell genomes. The data were produced by immunoSEQ multiplex PCR, yet TCRdb's version contains in-frame clones alone and is incomplete. Of over 20,000 clones listed, around 83% were seen once; the top ten hold about 4.6%. Regarding the study as a whole: Pre-ART clonal expansion yielded clones that dominated the repertoire at all time points. From the mid-2000s to the late 2010s, blood was obtained, possibly while participants received older ART regimens. ART was followed by higher diversity that remained below transplant donor controls.

Germline assignment: CDR1 MNHEY and CDR2 SVGAGI. The CDR3 is made up of 15 amino acids. J lost 2 bases, V lost 6 bases, and 7 bases had no gene match. This clonotype was sampled from a man aged 18-30 years with HIV. The source material was unsorted PBMCs, sampled 3 years after starting antiretroviral therapy. The genes are TRBV6-5 and TRBJ2-7; 10 positions agree with TRBD2. The CDR3 protein is CASRPLAGDPYEQYF. In DNA, the CDR3 is TGTGCCAGCAGACCTCTAGCGGGGGACCCCTACGAGCAGTACTTC.